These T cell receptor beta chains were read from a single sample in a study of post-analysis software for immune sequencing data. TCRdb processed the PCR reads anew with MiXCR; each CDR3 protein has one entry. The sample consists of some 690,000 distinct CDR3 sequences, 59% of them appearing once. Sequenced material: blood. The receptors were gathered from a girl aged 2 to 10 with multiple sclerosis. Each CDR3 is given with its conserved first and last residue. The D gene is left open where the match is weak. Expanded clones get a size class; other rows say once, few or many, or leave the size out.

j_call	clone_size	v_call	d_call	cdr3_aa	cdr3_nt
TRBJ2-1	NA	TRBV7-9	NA	CASSSPNAPSSYNEQFF	TGTGCCAGCAGCTCCCCCAACGCCCCTAGCTCCTACAATGAGCAGTTCTTC
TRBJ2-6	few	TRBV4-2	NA	CASSQRPTLSSGANVLTF	TGTGCCAGCAGCCAACGTCCTACTCTAAGCTCTGGGGCCAACGTCCTGACTTTC
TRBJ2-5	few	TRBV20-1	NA	CSARDAQETQYF	TGCAGTGCTAGAGATGCCCAAGAGACCCAGTACTTC
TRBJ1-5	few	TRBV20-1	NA	CSARGRGRGQPQHF	TGCAGTGCTAGAGGCAGGGGACGGGGTCAGCCCCAGCATTTT
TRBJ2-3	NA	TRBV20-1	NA	CSAIQSQGVTDTQYF	TGCAGTGCTATACAAAGCCAGGGCGTCACAGATACGCAGTATTTT
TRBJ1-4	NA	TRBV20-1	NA	CSARGIFDEKLFF	TGCAGTGCTAGAGGGATATTTGATGAAAAACTGTTTTTT
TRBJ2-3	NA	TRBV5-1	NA	CASSLVGKITDTQYF	TGCGCCAGCAGCTTGGTCGGCAAGATCACAGATACGCAGTATTTT
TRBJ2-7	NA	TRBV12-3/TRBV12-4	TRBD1	CASSLGGQGGYEQYF	TGTGCCAGCAGTTTAGGGGGACAGGGAGGGTACGAGCAGTACTTC
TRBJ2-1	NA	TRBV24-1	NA	CATSGGPFDEQFF	TGTGCCACCAGTGGGGGGCCTTTCGATGAGCAGTTCTTC
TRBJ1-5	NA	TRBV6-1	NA	CAGSRALNQPQHF	TGTGCCGGATCGAGGGCTCTCAATCAGCCCCAGCATTTT
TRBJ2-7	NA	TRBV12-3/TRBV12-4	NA	CASSVIGGARGQTYEQYF	TGTGCCAGCAGTGTCATTGGGGGGGCCAGGGGACAAACCTACGAGCAGTACTTC
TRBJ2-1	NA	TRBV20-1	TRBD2	CSTVVAGDSYNEQFF	TGCAGCACAGTGGTAGCGGGAGATTCCTACAATGAGCAGTTCTTC
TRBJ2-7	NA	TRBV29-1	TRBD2	CSVEELAGHYEQYF	TGCAGCGTTGAAGAACTAGCGGGACACTACGAGCAGTACTTC
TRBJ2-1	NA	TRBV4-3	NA	CASSQDWNLNEQFF	TGCGCCAGCAGCCAAGATTGGAATCTGAATGAGCAGTTCTTC
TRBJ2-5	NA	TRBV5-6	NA	CASSLAGVTEETQYF	TGTGCCAGCAGCTTGGCTGGGGTAACGGAAGAGACCCAGTACTTC
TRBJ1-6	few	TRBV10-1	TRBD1	CASSVGQSPLHF	TGCGCCAGCAGTGTGGGACAGTCACCCCTCCACTTT
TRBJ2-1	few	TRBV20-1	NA	CSASSSPTYNEQFF	TGCAGTGCTAGCTCTAGCCCTACCTACAATGAGCAGTTCTTC
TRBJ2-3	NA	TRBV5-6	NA	CASSLGVPDTQYF	TGTGCCAGCAGCTTGGGAGTGCCGGATACGCAGTATTTT
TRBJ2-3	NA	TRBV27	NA	CASSPVQGGTDTQYF	TGTGCCAGCAGCCCCGTACAGGGAGGTACAGATACGCAGTATTTT
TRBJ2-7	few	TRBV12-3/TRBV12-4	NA	CASGGGSSYEQYF	TGTGCCAGCGGGGGCGGGAGCTCCTACGAGCAGTACTTC
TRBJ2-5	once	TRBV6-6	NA	CASSDQGWELQETQYF	TGTGCCAGCAGTGATCAGGGGTGGGAGCTCCAAGAGACCCAGTACTTC
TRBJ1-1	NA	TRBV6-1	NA	CASVRRGTNTEAFF	TGTGCCAGCGTGAGGCGGGGAACCAACACTGAAGCTTTCTTT
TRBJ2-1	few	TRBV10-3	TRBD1	CAIKGTGVYNEQFF	TGTGCCATCAAGGGGACAGGGGTCTACAATGAGCAGTTCTTC
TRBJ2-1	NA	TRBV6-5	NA	CASSYLTQGRDEQFF	TGTGCCAGCAGTTACCTTACCCAGGGGAGAGATGAGCAGTTCTTC
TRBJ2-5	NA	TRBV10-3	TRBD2	CAISNPGGTQETQYF	TGTGCCATCAGCAACCCCGGGGGGACTCAAGAGACCCAGTACTTC
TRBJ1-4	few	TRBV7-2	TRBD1	CASSLMTGEKLFF	TGTGCCAGCAGCTTAATGACAGGGGAAAAACTGTTTTTT
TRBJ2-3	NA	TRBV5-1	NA	CASSFGASDTQYF	TGCGCCAGCAGCTTTGGTGCGTCCGATACGCAGTATTTT
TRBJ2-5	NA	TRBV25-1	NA	CASSEGEDGTQYF	TGTGCCAGCAGTGAAGGGGAGGACGGGACCCAGTACTTC
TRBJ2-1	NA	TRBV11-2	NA	CASRKVGGRDNEQFF	TGTGCCAGCCGTAAAGTGGGGGGGCGGGACAATGAGCAGTTCTTC
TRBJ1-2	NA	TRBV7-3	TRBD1	CASSQTGGPGYTF	TGTGCCAGCAGCCAAACAGGGGGCCCTGGCTACACCTTC
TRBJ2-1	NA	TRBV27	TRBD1	CASSSWDRGRGEQFF	TGTGCCAGCAGTTCCTGGGACAGGGGGCGGGGGGAGCAGTTCTTC
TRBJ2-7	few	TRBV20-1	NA	CSARDEILGMVVEQYF	TGCAGTGCTAGAGATGAAATCCTTGGTATGGTTGTCGAGCAGTACTTC
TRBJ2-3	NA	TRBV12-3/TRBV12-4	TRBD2	CASSIRTSGGRDTQYF	TGTGCCAGCAGTATAAGGACTAGCGGGGGGCGGGATACGCAGTATTTT
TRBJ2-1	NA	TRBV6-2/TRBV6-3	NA	CASRENPTHEQFF	TGTGCCAGCAGGGAGAACCCTACACATGAGCAGTTCTTC
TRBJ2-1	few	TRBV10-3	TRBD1	CAISESQTGSNEQFF	TGTGCCATCAGTGAGTCGCAGACAGGGAGCAATGAGCAGTTCTTC
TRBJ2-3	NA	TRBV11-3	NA	CASRSRDTQYF	TGTGCCAGCAGATCTAGGGATACGCAGTATTTT
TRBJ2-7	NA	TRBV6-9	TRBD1	CANVGDRAPYEQYF	TGTGCCAACGTGGGGGACAGGGCCCCCTACGAGCAGTACTTC
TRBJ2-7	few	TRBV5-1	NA	CASSLDSGVPYEQYF	TGCGCCAGCAGCTTAGACTCAGGGGTTCCCTACGAGCAGTACTTC
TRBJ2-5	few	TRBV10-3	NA	CAIRGAGNPETQYF	TGTGCCATCAGAGGGGCAGGGAATCCAGAGACCCAGTACTTC